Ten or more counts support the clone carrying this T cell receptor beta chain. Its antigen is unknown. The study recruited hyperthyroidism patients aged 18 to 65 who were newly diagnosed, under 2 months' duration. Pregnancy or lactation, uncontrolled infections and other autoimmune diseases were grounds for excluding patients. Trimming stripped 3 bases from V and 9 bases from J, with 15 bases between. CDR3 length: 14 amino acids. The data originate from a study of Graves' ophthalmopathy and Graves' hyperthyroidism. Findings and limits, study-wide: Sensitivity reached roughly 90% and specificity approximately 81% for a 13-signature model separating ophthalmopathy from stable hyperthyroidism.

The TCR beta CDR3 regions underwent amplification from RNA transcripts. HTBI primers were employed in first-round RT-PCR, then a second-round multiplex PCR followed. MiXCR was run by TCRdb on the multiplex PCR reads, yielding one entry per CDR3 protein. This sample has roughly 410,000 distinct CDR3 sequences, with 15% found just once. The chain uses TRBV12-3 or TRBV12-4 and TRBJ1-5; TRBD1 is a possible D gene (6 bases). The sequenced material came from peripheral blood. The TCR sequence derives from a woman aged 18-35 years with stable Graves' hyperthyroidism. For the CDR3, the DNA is TGTGCCAGCAGTTTGACGGGGGGCGAAGCGCCCCAGCATTTT. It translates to CASSLTGGEAPQHF.